This TCR beta chain was recovered during a study of vaccination and CD4 T cells after COVID-19. Germline CDR1 reads ENHRY; CDR2 reads SYGVKD. V gave up 7 bases and J gave up 10 bases; unmatched junction bases: 8. The CDR3 is made up of 13 amino acids. With the Oncomine TCR Beta short-read assay, DNA from cultured CD4+ T cells was sequenced. Each CDR3 protein gets one entry after TCRdb re-called the PCR reads with MiXCR. This repertoire shows some 9,000 distinct CDR3 sequences, around 66% found once; its top ten account for about a third. Worth noting for this clonotype: Antigen specificity is unknown.

Treatment of the sample: approximately 11-day PBMC culture with coronavirus spike peptide pools or control peptides (ViraFEST assay). The authors isolated CD4+ T cells by negative selection after less than 12 days of culture. The clonotype comes from a human donor who had recovered from COVID-19. This rearrangement joins TRBV10-3 to TRBJ1-4; 8 nucleotides agree with TRBD1. The sample was CD4+ T cells from blood, cultured in vitro. Here the CDR3 reads CAITGQGWGKLFF. DNA of the CDR3: TGTGCCATCACTGGACAGGGTTGGGGAAAACTGTTTTTT.